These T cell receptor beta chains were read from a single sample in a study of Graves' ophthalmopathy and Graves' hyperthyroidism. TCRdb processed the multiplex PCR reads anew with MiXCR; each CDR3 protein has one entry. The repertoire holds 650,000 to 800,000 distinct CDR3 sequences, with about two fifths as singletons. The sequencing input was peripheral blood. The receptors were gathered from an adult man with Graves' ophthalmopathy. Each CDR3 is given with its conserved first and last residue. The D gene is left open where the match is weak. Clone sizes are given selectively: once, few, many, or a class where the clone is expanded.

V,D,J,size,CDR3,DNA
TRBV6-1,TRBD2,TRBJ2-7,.,CASTGGAYEQYF,TGTGCCAGCACGGGAGGAGCCTACGAGCAGTACTTC
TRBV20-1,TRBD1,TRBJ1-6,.,CSARLTGGVDSPLHF,TGCAGTGCTAGACTGACAGGGGGCGTTGATTCACCCCTCCACTTT
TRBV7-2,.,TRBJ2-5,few,CAWSKKGETQYF,TGTGCCTGGAGTAAAAAAGGGGAGACCCAGTACTTC
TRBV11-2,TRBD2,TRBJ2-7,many,CASSYGTSGEQYF,TGTGCCAGCAGCTACGGGACTAGTGGCGAGCAGTACTTC
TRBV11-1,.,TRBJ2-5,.,CASSSWAGLEKTQYF,TGTGCCAGCAGCTCTTGGGCGGGCCTCGAGAAGACCCAGTACTTC
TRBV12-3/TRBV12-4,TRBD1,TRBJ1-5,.,CASSADRGMLNQPQHF,TGTGCCAGCAGTGCAGACAGGGGGATGTTGAATCAGCCCCAGCATTTT
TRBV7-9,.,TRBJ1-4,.,CASSPPKAQPTTNERLFF,TGTGCCAGCAGCCCCCCTAAAGCACAGCCCACAACTAATGAAAGACTGTTTTTT
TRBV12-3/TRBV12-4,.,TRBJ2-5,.,CASSLAQGGNQPQYF,TGTGCCAGCAGTTTAGCGCAAGGGGGAAATCAGCCCCAGTACTTC
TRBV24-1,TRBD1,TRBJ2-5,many,CATSDLNRGETQYF,TGTGCCACCAGTGATTTGAACAGGGGAGAGACCCAGTACTTC
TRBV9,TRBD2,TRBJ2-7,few,CASSPTGGASYEQYF,TGTGCCAGCAGCCCCACCGGGGGGGCCTCTTACGAGCAGTACTTC
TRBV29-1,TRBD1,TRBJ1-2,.,CSVDSSDRSNYGYTF,TGCAGCGTTGATTCGTCGGACAGGAGTAACTATGGCTACACCTTC
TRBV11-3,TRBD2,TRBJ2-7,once,CASSLGGTSGAHLYEQYF,TGTGCCAGCAGCTTAGGTGGGACTAGCGGAGCCCATCTTTACGAGCAGTACTTC
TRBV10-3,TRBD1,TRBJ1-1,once,CAIVRDREGTEAFF,TGTGCCATCGTGCGGGACAGGGAGGGCACTGAAGCTTTCTTT
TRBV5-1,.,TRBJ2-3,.,CASSPTGPADTQYF,TGCGCCAGCAGCCCTACAGGGCCGGCAGATACGCAGTATTTT
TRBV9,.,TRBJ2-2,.,CASSVWGQNTGELFF,TGTGCCAGCAGCGTATGGGGACAGAACACCGGGGAGCTGTTTTTT
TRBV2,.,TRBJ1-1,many,CASSAYRRPRDTEAFF,TGTGCCAGCAGTGCCTACAGGAGACCTAGAGACACTGAAGCTTTCTTT
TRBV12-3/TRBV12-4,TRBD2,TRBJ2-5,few,CASRFYGTSGDAGQQTQYF,TGTGCCAGCAGGTTTTACGGGACTAGCGGGGACGCCGGTCAACAGACCCAGTACTTC
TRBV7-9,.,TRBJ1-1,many,CASTTTAKDEAFF,TGTGCCAGCACCACGACGGCCAAGGATGAAGCTTTCTTT
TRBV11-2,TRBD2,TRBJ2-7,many,CASSLARTSSYEQYF,TGTGCCAGCAGCTTAGCACGGACTAGCTCCTACGAGCAGTACTTC
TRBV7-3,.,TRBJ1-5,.,CASIGDQPQHF,TGTGCCAGCATCGGGGACCAGCCCCAGCATTTT
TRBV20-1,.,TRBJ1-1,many,CSAKVGGENTEAFF,TGCAGTGCGAAGGTAGGCGGAGAGAACACTGAAGCTTTCTTT
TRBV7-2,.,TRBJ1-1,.,CASRALLNTEAFF,TGTGCCAGCAGGGCCCTACTGAACACTGAAGCTTTCTTT
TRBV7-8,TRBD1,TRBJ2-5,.,CASSWGQGAGETQYF,TGCGCCAGCAGCTGGGGACAGGGGGCTGGGGAGACCCAGTACTTC
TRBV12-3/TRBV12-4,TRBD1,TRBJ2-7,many,CASSLRTGVSYEQYF,TGTGCCAGCAGTTTAAGGACAGGGGTTTCCTACGAGCAGTACTTC
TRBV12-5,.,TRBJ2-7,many,CASGTLEQYF,TGTGCTAGTGGTACCTTGGAGCAGTACTTC
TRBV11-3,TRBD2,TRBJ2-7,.,CASSSEASGNYEQYF,TGTGCCAGCAGCTCAGAGGCTAGCGGTAACTACGAGCAGTACTTC
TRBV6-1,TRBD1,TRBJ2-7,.,CASSWGTGTGYEQYF,TGTGCCAGCAGCTGGGGAACCGGGACAGGGTACGAGCAGTACTTC
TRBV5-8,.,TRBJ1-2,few,CASSSAGEANYGYTF,TGTGCCAGCAGCTCCGCAGGGGAAGCTAACTATGGCTACACCTTC
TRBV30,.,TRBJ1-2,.,CALTGTDYGYTF,TGTGCCTTGACCGGGACGGACTATGGCTACACCTTC
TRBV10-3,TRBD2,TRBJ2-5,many,CAISDALAVQETQYF,TGTGCCATCAGTGACGCTCTAGCGGTGCAAGAGACCCAGTACTTC
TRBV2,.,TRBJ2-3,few,CASSGGGTDTQYF,TGTGCCAGCAGCGGTGGGGGCACAGATACGCAGTATTTT
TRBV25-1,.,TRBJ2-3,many,CASSELKGSTDTQYF,TGTGCCAGCAGTGAATTGAAGGGTAGCACAGATACGCAGTATTTT
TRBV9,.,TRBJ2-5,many,CASSVVTQSAGTQYF,TGTGCCAGCAGCGTAGTGACTCAAAGCGCGGGGACCCAGTACTTC
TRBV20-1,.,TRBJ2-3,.,CSASTQRTQADTQYF,TGCAGTGCTAGCACACAGCGGACCCAGGCAGATACGCAGTATTTT
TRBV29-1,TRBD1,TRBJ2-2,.,CSAGQGAAGELFF,TGCAGCGCCGGACAGGGGGCCGCCGGGGAGCTGTTTTTT
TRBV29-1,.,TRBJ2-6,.,CSLEGGSGANVLTF,TGCAGCTTGGAGGGGGGCTCTGGGGCCAACGTCCTGACTTTC
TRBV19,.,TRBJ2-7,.,CASSSRLNYEQYF,TGTGCCAGTAGTTCCCGACTTAACTACGAGCAGTACTTC
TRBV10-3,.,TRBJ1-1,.,CANAAGDNEAFF,TGTGCCAACGCCGCAGGGGATAATGAAGCTTTCTTT
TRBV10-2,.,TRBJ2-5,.,CASTSSVETQYF,TGCGCCAGCACGTCCTCAGTTGAGACCCAGTACTTC
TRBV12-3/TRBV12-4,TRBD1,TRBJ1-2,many,CASSPQGAFNYGYTF,TGTGCCAGCAGTCCTCAGGGGGCGTTTAACTATGGCTACACCTTC
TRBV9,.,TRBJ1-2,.,CASSRRTARYGYTF,TGTGCCAGCAGCCGACGGACAGCCCGCTATGGCTACACCTTC
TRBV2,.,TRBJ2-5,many,CASSVSREETQYF,TGTGCCAGCAGCGTTTCAAGGGAAGAGACCCAGTACTTC
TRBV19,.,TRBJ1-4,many,CASRRQTNEKLFF,TGTGCCAGTAGACGACAGACTAATGAAAAACTGTTTTTT
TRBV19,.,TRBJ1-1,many,CASSIRGRGTEAFF,TGTGCCAGTAGTATCCGGGGAAGAGGTACTGAAGCTTTCTTT
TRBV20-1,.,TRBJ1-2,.,CSASASMGANYGYTF,TGCAGTGCTAGCGCCAGCATGGGGGCTAACTATGGCTACACCTTC
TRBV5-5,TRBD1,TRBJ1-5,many,CASSLAGTGVNQPQHF,TGTGCCAGCAGCCTCGCTGGGACAGGGGTCAATCAGCCCCAGCATTTT
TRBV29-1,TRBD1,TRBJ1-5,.,CSVAQGAQPQHF,TGCAGCGTTGCACAGGGGGCTCAGCCCCAGCATTTT